This passage covers 26 T cell receptor beta chains from one sample sequenced in a study of blood T cells in healthy people across ages (dated by TCRdb to 2013 to 2016). Receptor amplification or capture employed 5' RACE. Sequencing took place on an Illumina HiSeq 2500. A second 7 to 11 cycle PCR used a sample-barcoded 5' primer and a J-beta primer mix. Starting from the raw public reads, TCRdb applied fastp trimming at Q25, assembled clones with MiXCR and retained in-frame beta chains. Each CDR3 protein appears once, grouped with its most common genes and DNA. This sample lists more than 1,400,000 distinct CDR3 sequences; about 43% were detected once. The ten largest clones capture 7.9% of the sample. Material for sequencing was blood. All receptors derive from a woman aged 18-29 years in good health.

The rearrangement joins TRBV7-9 to TRBJ2-3; 13 nucleotides align to TRBD2. CDR1 and CDR2 from the germline V gene are SEHNR and FQNEAQ (reference sequence). The CDR3 has 16 amino acids. With V trimmed by 5 bases and J by 5 bases, 7 bases remained unmatched. Here the CDR3 DNA reads TGTGCCAGCAGCCGTACTAGCGGGAGGGCCAAAGATACGCAGTATTTT. It encodes CASSRTSGRAKDTQYF.

This clonotype was found a few times. The V gene is TRBV20-1, the J gene TRBJ2-6; D uncertain. The length of the CDR3 is 14 residues. V lost 3 bases and J 0 bases, leaving 6 bases between the germline ends. The V gene's germline CDR1 is DFQATT and CDR2 SNEGSKA (reference sequence). The chain's CDR3 is CSASFGSGANVLTF. In nucleotides, the CDR3 is TGCAGTGCTAGCTTCGGCTCTGGGGCCAACGTCCTGACTTTC.

CDR3 region: CASSRGGNSYNSPLHF. The CDR3 DNA is TGTGCCAGCAGTCGCGGGGGAAACTCCTATAATTCACCCCTCCACTTT. The chain couples TRBV27 to TRBJ1-6; tentative D call: TRBD1 (5 bases). The ends were cut back, 5 bases at V and 0 bases at J, with 11 bases in the middle. This CDR3 is 16 amino acids long. Germline V CDR1 and CDR2: MNHEY, SMNVEV (reference sequence).

The V gene is TRBV7-6, the J gene TRBJ2-7; weak D call: TRBD1 (6 bases). Trimming pared 5 bases from V and 0 bases from J, leaving 11 bases between. This CDR3 is built from 14 residues. Germline V CDR1 and CDR2: SGHVS, FNYEAQ. This CDR3 is CASSPTDSSYEQYF. The CDR3 DNA sequence: TGTGCCAGCAGCCCTACGGACAGCTCCTACGAGCAGTACTTC.

The rearrangement uses TRBV4-1 and TRBJ1-1, with 7 nucleotides matching TRBD1. The ends lost 0 bases at V and 6 bases at J; junction bases unmatched: 7. Germline V gene sequence: CDR1 MGHRA, CDR2 YSYEKL. The CDR3 length is 15 residues. CDR3 sequence (DNA): TGCGCCAGCAGCCAAGAGAACAGGGGAAGTGCTGAAGCTTTCTTT. Its protein is CASSQENRGSAEAFF.

The sample holds many counts of this clonotype. The genes are TRBV5-1 and TRBJ1-2; a weak D match, TRBD1 (5 bases). Germline V gene lookup returns CDR1 SGHRS and CDR2 YFSETQ. V was shortened by 1 base and J by 6 bases, with 13 bases between the two germline ends. The CDR3 is 14 amino acids. The CDR3 protein is CASSLRPGEDGYTF. CDR3 sequence (DNA): TGCGCCAGCAGCTTGCGGCCGGGGGAGGATGGCTACACCTTC. Together with reference TRBV5-1 and TRBJ1-2, the CDR3 gives the full variable domain: KAGVTQTPRYLIKTRGQQVTLSCSPISGHRSVSWYQQTPGQGLQFLFEYFSETQRNKGNFPGRFSGRQFSNSRSEMNVSTLELGDSALYLCASSLRPGEDGYTFGSGTRLTVV.

The chain couples TRBV18 to TRBJ2-7; D might be TRBD1 (6 bases). Germline assignment: CDR1 KGHSH and CDR2 LQKENI. The CDR3 loop spans 13 amino acids. The V end was cut by 5 bases, the J end by 4 bases, with 12 bases between. CDR3 region: CASSTTQGYEQYF. The CDR3 nucleotides are TGTGCCAGCTCAACCACACAGGGATACGAGCAGTACTTC.

The CDR3, as DNA: TGTGCCAGCAGCCTCGGAGGATTTGGAGGCTACACCTTC. This codes for CASSLGGFGGYTF. The chain joins TRBV2 to TRBJ1-2; D is unresolved. V was clipped by 6 bases and J by 8 bases, with 16 bases between them. CDR1 is SNHLY and CDR2 is FYNNEI in the germline V gene. The CDR3 contains 13 residues.

This chain connects TRBV4-1 to TRBJ1-1; TRBD1 aligns across 9 bases. The junction had 13 bases not matched to a gene; V was cut back by 1 base and J by 1 base. CDR1 MGHRA and CDR2 YSYEKL come from the germline V gene. The CDR3 is 19 amino acids. Here the CDR3 DNA reads TGCGCCAGCAGCCAAGTTCGGACAGGGGTTGTCGGGGCGAACACTGAAGCTTTCTTT. Protein sequence: CASSQVRTGVVGANTEAFF.

The V call is TRBV27, the J call TRBJ2-1, with 14 bases matching TRBD2. V gave up 3 bases and J gave up 10 bases; unmatched junction bases: 2. The CDR3 length is 14 residues. Germline V gene sequence: CDR1 MNHEY, CDR2 SMNVEV (reference sequence). The CDR3 is CASSFGLAGGEQFF. As DNA, the CDR3 is TGTGCCAGCAGTTTCGGACTAGCGGGAGGAGAGCAGTTCTTC.

Concerning this clonotype itself: One junction end disagrees with the germline gene, perhaps due to a read error. The genes are TRBV28 and TRBJ1-2; 8 nucleotides line up with TRBD1. Germline V gene sequence: CDR1 MDHEN, CDR2 SYDVKM. The CDR3 loop spans 12 amino acids. CDR3 bases: TGTGCCAGCAAACAGGGGGGAGGTGGCCACACCTTC. It translates to CASKQGGGGHTF.

The V and J genes are TRBV20-1 and TRBJ2-7; D is unclear. Germline-derived CDR1 and CDR2 are DFQATT and SNEGSKA (reference sequence). V lost 1 base and J lost 6, with 13 bases in between. The CDR3 covers 13 residues. CDR3: CSARALVLGEQYF. The CDR3 DNA follows: TGCAGTGCTAGAGCATTGGTCCTTGGCGAGCAGTACTTC.

The sample holds a few counts of this clonotype. The V gene is TRBV7-8, the J gene TRBJ1-6; 7 nucleotides line up with TRBD1. Germline trimming cut 5 bases from V and 0 bases from J; bases unmatched to any gene: 7. This CDR3 is built from 17 residues. From germline, CDR1 is SGHVS and CDR2 FQNEAQ. For the CDR3, the DNA is TGTGCCAGCAGCCTAACAGGGGATCCCTCCTATAATTCACCCCTCCACTTT. Protein sequence: CASSLTGDPSYNSPLHF.

This clonotype was recorded a few times. The chain employs TRBV30 and TRBJ2-3; D gene unclear. Trimming took off 2 bases at V and 1 base at J, with 4 bases between the two ends. The CDR3 contains 12 residues. In germline, CDR1 is GTSNPN, CDR2 SVGIG (reference sequence). The CDR3 is CAWSSGTDTQYF. The CDR3 DNA is TGTGCCTGGAGTTCGGGCACAGATACGCAGTATTTT.

This clonotype turned up a few times. V gene TRBV6-5 combines with J gene TRBJ2-1, with D perhaps assigned TRBD1 or TRBD2 (5 bases each). The J call may be wrong; the DNA end is better matched by TRBJ2-7. The germline V gene has CDR1 MNHEY and CDR2 SVGAGI. The CDR3 length is 15 residues. CDR3 sequence reads: CASSRSGDPYNEQYF. The CDR3 region has the DNA TGTGCCAGCAGTCGCTCTGGGGACCCCTACAATGAGCAGTACTTC.

Only a few counts were recorded for this clonotype. The chain carries TRBV5-1 and TRBJ2-7; no firm D call. V lost 0 bases, J lost 7 bases, and 11 bases lay in between. The CDR3 is made up of 13 amino acids. Germline V lookup: CDR1 SGHRS, CDR2 YFSETQ. The CDR3 region is CASSLAGLWEQYF. The DNA of the CDR3 is TGCGCCAGCAGCTTGGCCGGTCTGTGGGAGCAGTACTTC.

This clonotype was observed a handful of times. The V gene is TRBV7-9, the J gene TRBJ2-7, with D unclear. The CDR3 spans 14 residues. Germline V lookup: CDR1 SEHNR, CDR2 FQNEAQ (reference sequence). V lost 5 bases to trimming and J lost 3 bases, with 14 bases between them. The CDR3 DNA reads TGTGCCAGCAGCCTCCGGGTGGACCACTACGAGCAGTACTTC. This encodes CASSLRVDHYEQYF.

This clonotype was recorded once. At one end the junction does not follow the germline gene, possibly because of a read error. The V and J genes are TRBV7-3 and TRBJ2-3; weak D call: TRBD2 (6 bases). The CDR3 is 15 residues long. Per germline, CDR1 SGHTA and CDR2 FQGTGA. The CDR3 reads CASSLFGTSPDAQYF. In DNA form, the CDR3 reads TGTGCCAGCAGCTTATTTGGGACTTCCCCAGATGCGCAGTATTTT.

The rearrangement joins TRBV6-6 to TRBJ1-1; D ambiguous. V shed 6 bases and J shed 3 bases, with 11 bases lying between them. The V gene's germline CDR1 is MNHNY and CDR2 SVGAGI (reference sequence). This CDR3 contains 13 residues. For the CDR3, the DNA is TGTGCCAGCAGAAACGACCCATACACTGAAGCTTTCTTT. It is translated as CASRNDPYTEAFF.

In its sample, this clonotype was seen once. The gene calls are TRBV12-5 and TRBJ2-5; perhaps TRBD2 as D (5 bases). The germline V and J ends were trimmed by 8 bases and 3 bases, with 16 bases remaining between them. Germline lookup yields CDR1 LGHNT and CDR2 FRNRAP. This CDR3 spans 14 amino acids. The CDR3 DNA is TGTGCTAGTCCTTACGGAGAGGGAGAAGAGACCCAGTACTTC. Its translation is CASPYGEGEETQYF.

The rearrangement links TRBV12-3 or TRBV12-4 to TRBJ1-2; unclear D gene. The length of the CDR3 is 12 residues. Between the trimmed V and J ends, which lost 10 bases and 2 bases, there was a span of 11 bases. CDR3 coding DNA: TGTGCCACGCGGGGAGTCAACTATGGCTACACCTTC. As protein: CATRGVNYGYTF.

The genes are TRBV7-9 and TRBJ2-1, with TRBD2 identical over 12 bases. The J segment lost 4 bases and the V segment lost 4 bases, leaving 2 bases of the junction unmatched. The CDR3 consists of 15 residues. From germline, CDR1 is SEHNR and CDR2 FQNEAQ (reference sequence). The CDR3 coding sequence is TGTGCCAGCAGCTCTAGCGGGAGGGTGTACAATGAGCAGTTCTTC. Translation: CASSSSGRVYNEQFF.

The V and J genes are TRBV10-3 and TRBJ2-2, with 7 bases that match TRBD2. Unmatched junction bases numbered 6, after V lost 8 bases and J lost 3 bases. CDR1 ENHRY and CDR2 SYGVKD come from the germline V gene. The CDR3 sequence is 14 residues long. CDR3 residues: CAIGGLADTGELFF. CDR3 nucleotide sequence: TGTGCCATCGGTGGCCTAGCGGACACCGGGGAGCTGTTTTTT.

This clonotype appeared a single time. The rearrangement uses TRBV15 and TRBJ2-7; perhaps D is TRBD1 or TRBD2 (5 bases each). Germline-derived CDR1 and CDR2 are LNHNV and YYDKDF (reference sequence). The CDR3 runs 15 residues. Trimming took 3 bases from V and 0 from J, leaving 12 bases between them. In nucleotides, the CDR3 is TGTGCCACCAGCAGGCCGGGACCAGACTCCTACGAGCAGTACTTC. This encodes CATSRPGPDSYEQYF.

The table lists this clonotype with a few counts. The rearrangement uses TRBV7-9 and TRBJ2-5, with 7 bases aligning to TRBD1. This CDR3 has 14 amino acids. V was pared by 4 bases and J by 2 bases, with 4 bases of the junction left unmatched. Germline loops: CDR1 SEHNR, CDR2 FQNEAQ (reference sequence). Written as DNA, the CDR3 is TGTGCCAGCAGCTACCGGGACAGACAAGAGACCCAGTACTTC. Its protein is CASSYRDRQETQYF.

There are a few counts of this clonotype. V and J are TRBV20-1 and TRBJ2-1; 10 nucleotides agree with TRBD1. Germline CDR1 reads DFQATT; CDR2 reads SNEGSKA (reference sequence). This CDR3 has 14 residues. The V gene end was trimmed by 1 base and the J gene end by 9 bases; junction bases not matched to a gene: 6. CDR3 DNA: TGCAGTGCTAGAGTGAGGACAGGGGGAAGTGAGCAGTTCTTC. Protein: CSARVRTGGSEQFF.